Below are 14 T cell receptor beta chains sequenced from a single sample in a study of cytomegalovirus exposure and HLA in healthy donors. The PCR contained 60 Vbeta and 13 Jbeta primers. The protocol was immunoSEQ multiplex PCR, while the TCRdb copy is restricted to in-frame clones and leaves out a portion. The repertoire holds around 120,000 clones, with approximately 80% as singletons. Source material: PBMCs. Receptors were obtained from a female donor in good health and CMV-seropositive.

The V and J genes are TRBV18 and TRBJ1-2, with D hard to call. The CDR3 covers 15 residues. Trimming stripped 2 bases from V and 7 bases from J, with 17 bases between. Per the germline V gene, CDR1 is KGHSH and CDR2 is LQKENI. The CDR3 DNA reads as TGTGCCAGCTCACCATATGTGCAGCTCGAGGCTGGCTACACCTTC. This translates into CASSPYVQLEAGYTF. The complete variable domain, with remaining parts taken from reference TRBV18 and TRBJ1-2, reads NAGVMQNPRHLVRRRGQEARLRCSPMKGHSHVYWYRQLPEEGLKFMVYLQKENIIDESGMPKERFSAEFPKEGPSILRIQQVVRGDSAAYFCASSPYVQLEAGYTFGSGTRLTVV.

The chain has TRBV7-3 and TRBJ1-1, with D uncertain. Trimming removed 6 bases from V and 1 base from J, with 15 bases in between. The germline CDR1 and CDR2 sequences are SGHTA and FQGTGA. The length of the CDR3 is 15 residues. Here the CDR3 DNA reads TGTGCCAGCAGACTTCTGAGGGCGGGGAACACTGAAGCTTTCTTT. It specifies CASRLLRAGNTEAFF.

V usage is TRBV9 and J usage is TRBJ1-1; 9 bases align to TRBD1. CDR3 length equals 15 residues. Per the germline V gene, CDR1 is SGDLS and CDR2 is YYNGEE. Trimming took 4 bases from V and 3 from J; bases not matched to a gene: 7. CDR3 loop: CASSPLGQGDTEAFF. The CDR3 DNA follows: TGTGCCAGCAGCCCTTTGGGACAGGGTGACACTGAAGCTTTCTTT. Combining the CDR3 with reference TRBV9 and TRBJ1-1 gives the whole variable domain DSGVTQTPKHLITATGQRVTLRCSPRSGDLSVYWYQQSLDQGLQFLIQYYNGEERAKGNILERFSAQQFPDLHSELNLSSLELGDSALYFCASSPLGQGDTEAFFGQGTRLTVV.

The rearrangement links TRBV29-1 to TRBJ1-1, with D maybe TRBD1 (5 bases). This CDR3 has 13 residues. V lost 4 bases, J lost 1 base, and 10 bases lay in between. The germline gives CDR1 SQVTM, CDR2 ANQGSEA. The CDR3 DNA follows: TGCAGCGTTGGGGCCAGGGCGAACACTGAAGCTTTCTTT. The encoded protein is CSVGARANTEAFF. Full variable domain (outside the CDR3, taken from reference TRBV29-1 and TRBJ1-1): SAVISQKPSRDICQRGTSLTIQCQVDSQVTMMFWYRQQPGQSLTLIATANQGSEATYESGFVIDKFPISRPNLTFSTLTVSNMSPEDSSIYLCSVGARANTEAFFGQGTRLTVV.

As for this clone: Other DNA sequences in the sample encode the same CDR3. The chain is built from TRBV5-1 and TRBJ2-3, with 7 bases aligning to TRBD2. CDR3 length equals 16 residues. The V gene end was trimmed by 2 bases and the J gene end by 4 bases; junction bases not matched to a gene: 10. Per germline, CDR1 SGHRS and CDR2 YFSETQ. The CDR3 loop reads CASSFGVAGAPDTQYF. DNA for the CDR3: TGCGCCAGCAGCTTCGGTGTGGCGGGAGCCCCAGATACGCAGTATTTT.

The chain combines TRBV10-3 with TRBJ1-5, with D possibly being TRBD1 (5 bases). CDR1 is ENHRY, CDR2 SYGVKD, per germline. Trimming removed 10 bases from V and 7 bases from J, with 20 bases in between. This CDR3 has 14 residues. The CDR3 nucleotides are TGTGCCACCCAAAACACCGGGGGTTTACAGCCCCAGCATTTT. Translated, it gives CATQNTGGLQPQHF.

This rearrangement joins TRBV7-9 to TRBJ2-1; weak D call: TRBD2 (6 bases). V was pared by 5 bases and J by 2 bases, with 10 bases between. Germline CDR1 reads SEHNR; CDR2 reads FQNEAQ (reference sequence). The CDR3 is made up of 14 amino acids. The CDR3 sequence is CASSVSGAYNEQFF. The CDR3 nucleotides are TGTGCCAGCAGCGTTAGCGGAGCCTACAATGAGCAGTTCTTC.

A few counts support this clone. The chain recombines TRBV6-1 with TRBJ2-5, with 8 nucleotides matching TRBD2. The CDR3 totals 15 residues. The trim removed 4 bases at V and 2 bases at J, leaving 6 bases unmatched. CDR1 MNHNS and CDR2 SASEGT come from the germline V gene. CDR3 nucleotide sequence: TGTGCCAGCAGTGGACTTACGGGGGGGCAAGAGACCCAGTACTTC. This sequence encodes CASSGLTGGQETQYF.

The chain employs TRBV30 and TRBJ1-5; D is undetermined. Germline V gene sequence: CDR1 GTSNPN, CDR2 SVGIG (reference sequence). This CDR3 has 13 residues. V lost 4 bases, J lost 4 bases, and 11 bases lay in between. CDR3 region: CAWKKELNQPQHF. The CDR3 nucleotides read TGTGCCTGGAAAAAGGAGTTGAATCAGCCCCAGCATTTT.

This sequence joins TRBV27 and TRBJ2-7; 8 bases agree with TRBD2. V lost 3 bases to trimming and J lost 2 bases; unmatched junction nucleotides: 12. There are 17 residues in the CDR3. Per germline, CDR1 MNHEY and CDR2 SMNVEV (reference sequence). The CDR3 nucleotides read TGTGCCAGCAGTTTTTCAATGAGAGCGGGGGTTCCCTACGAGCAGTACTTC. Encoded protein: CASSFSMRAGVPYEQYF.

The V and J genes are TRBV6-6 and TRBJ2-5; 8 bases are shared with TRBD2. CDR3 length: 16 amino acids. Germline V gene sequence: CDR1 MNHNY, CDR2 SVGAGI (reference sequence). With V trimmed by 7 bases and J by 1 base, 11 bases remained unmatched. The CDR3 loop is CASTQRNSGIQETQYF. DNA for the CDR3: TGTGCCAGCACCCAGAGGAATAGCGGGATCCAAGAGACCCAGTACTTC.

V gene TRBV18 combines with J gene TRBJ1-4, with D perhaps TRBD1 (6 bases). Trimming left V 6 bases short and J 4 bases short, with 15 bases between. Per germline, CDR1 KGHSH and CDR2 LQKENI. This CDR3 has 15 residues. CDR3: CASSRRQADNEKLFF. The CDR3, as DNA: TGTGCCAGCTCGAGACGACAGGCAGATAATGAAAAACTGTTTTTT.

This rearrangement joins TRBV30 to TRBJ2-1; D remains unclear. Germline values: CDR1 GTSNPN, CDR2 SVGIG (reference sequence). Trimming pared 2 bases from V and 1 base from J, leaving 6 bases between. This CDR3 contains 13 residues. Written as DNA, the CDR3 is TGTGCCTGGAGTAGGCGGTCCTACAATGAGCAGTTCTTC. As protein: CAWSRRSYNEQFF.

The V call is TRBV6-1, the J call TRBJ2-2, with 10 bases aligning to TRBD2. This CDR3 contains 13 residues. The germline gives CDR1 MNHNS, CDR2 SASEGT. J was trimmed by 5 bases and V by 9 bases; bases with no gene match: 3. This CDR3 reads CASWTSGTGELFF. CDR3 DNA sequence: TGTGCCAGTTGGACTAGCGGTACCGGGGAGCTGTTTTTT.